This T cell receptor (beta chain) was sequenced in a study of cytomegalovirus exposure and HLA in healthy donors. A multiplex PCR was run with 60 Vbeta primers and 13 Jbeta primers. Sequenced by immunoSEQ multiplex PCR; TCRdb stores in-frame clones only, minus some. The sample records about 160,000 clones, roughly 80% being singletons. Turning to this clone: No antigen is known for it.

Study-level points and caveats: Earlier analysis found most TCR beta V segments productive about 87% or about 30% of the time.

Germline CDR1 is MNHEY and CDR2 is SVGAGI. V was shortened by 4 bases and J by 1 base, with 14 bases between the two germline ends. This CDR3 contains 15 residues. This sequence originates from a man in his fifties or sixties in good health and CMV-seropositive. V gene TRBV6-5 combines with J gene TRBJ2-7, with D possibly being TRBD1 (6 bases). The sequenced material came from PBMCs. As DNA, the CDR3 is TGTGCCAGCAGTTTGGACAGCCCATCTTCCTACGAGCAGTACTTC. Residues: CASSLDSPSSYEQYF.